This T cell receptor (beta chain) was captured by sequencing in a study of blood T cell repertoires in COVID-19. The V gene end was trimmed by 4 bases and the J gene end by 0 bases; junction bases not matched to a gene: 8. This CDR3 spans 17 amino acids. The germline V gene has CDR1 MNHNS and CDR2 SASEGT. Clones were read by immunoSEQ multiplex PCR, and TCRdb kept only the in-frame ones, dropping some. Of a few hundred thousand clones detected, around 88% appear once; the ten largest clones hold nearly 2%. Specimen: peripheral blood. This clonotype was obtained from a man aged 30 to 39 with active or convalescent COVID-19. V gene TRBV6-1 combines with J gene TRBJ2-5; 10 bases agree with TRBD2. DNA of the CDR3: TGTGCCAGCAGTGCGCTAGCGGGGGCCCGGTACCAAGAGACCCAGTACTTC. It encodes CASSALAGARYQETQYF.